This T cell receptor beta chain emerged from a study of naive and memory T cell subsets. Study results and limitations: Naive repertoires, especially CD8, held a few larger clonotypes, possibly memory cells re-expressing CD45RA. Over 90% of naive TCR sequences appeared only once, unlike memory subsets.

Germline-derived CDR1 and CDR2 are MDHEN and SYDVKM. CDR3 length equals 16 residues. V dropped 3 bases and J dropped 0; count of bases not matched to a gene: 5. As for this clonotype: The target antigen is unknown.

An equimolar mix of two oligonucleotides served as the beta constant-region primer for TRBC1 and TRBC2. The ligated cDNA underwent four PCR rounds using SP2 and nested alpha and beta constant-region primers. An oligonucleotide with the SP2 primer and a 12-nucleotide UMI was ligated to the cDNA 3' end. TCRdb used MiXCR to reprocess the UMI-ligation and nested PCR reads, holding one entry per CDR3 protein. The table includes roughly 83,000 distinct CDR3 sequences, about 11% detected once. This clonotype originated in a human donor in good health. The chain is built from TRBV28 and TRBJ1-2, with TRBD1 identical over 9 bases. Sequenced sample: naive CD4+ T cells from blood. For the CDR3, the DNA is TGTGCCAGCAGTTTGACAGGGGGTTTCTCTAACTATGGCTACACCTTC. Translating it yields CASSLTGGFSNYGYTF.